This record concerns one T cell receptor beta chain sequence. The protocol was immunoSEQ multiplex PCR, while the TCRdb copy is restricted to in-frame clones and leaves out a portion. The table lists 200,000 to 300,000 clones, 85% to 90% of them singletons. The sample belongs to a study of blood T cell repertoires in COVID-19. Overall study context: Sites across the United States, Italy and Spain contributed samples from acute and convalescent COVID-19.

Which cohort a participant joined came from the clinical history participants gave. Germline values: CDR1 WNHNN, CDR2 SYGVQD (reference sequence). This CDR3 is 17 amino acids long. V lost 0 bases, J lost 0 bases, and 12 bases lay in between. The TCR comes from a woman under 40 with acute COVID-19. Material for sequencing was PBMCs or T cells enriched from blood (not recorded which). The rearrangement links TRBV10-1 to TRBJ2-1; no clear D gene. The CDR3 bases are TGCGCCAGCAGTGAGTCTACAAGGAGAAGCTCCTACAATGAGCAGTTCTTC. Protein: CASSESTRRSSYNEQFF.